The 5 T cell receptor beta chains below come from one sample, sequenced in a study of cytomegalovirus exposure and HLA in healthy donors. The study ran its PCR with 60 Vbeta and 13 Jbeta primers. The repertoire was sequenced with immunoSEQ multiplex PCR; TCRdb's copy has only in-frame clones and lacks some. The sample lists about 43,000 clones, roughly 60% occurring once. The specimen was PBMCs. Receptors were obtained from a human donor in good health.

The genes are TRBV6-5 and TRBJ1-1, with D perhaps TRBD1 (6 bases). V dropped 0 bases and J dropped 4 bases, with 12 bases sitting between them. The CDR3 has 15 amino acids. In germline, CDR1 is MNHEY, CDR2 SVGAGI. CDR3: CASSYSWAGATEAFF. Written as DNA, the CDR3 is TGTGCCAGCAGTTACTCTTGGGCGGGGGCCACTGAAGCTTTCTTT.

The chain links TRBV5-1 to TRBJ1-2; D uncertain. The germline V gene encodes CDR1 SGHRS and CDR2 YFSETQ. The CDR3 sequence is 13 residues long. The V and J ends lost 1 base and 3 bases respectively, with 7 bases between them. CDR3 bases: TGCGCCAGCAGCTTGTTCACAGACTATGGCTACACCTTC. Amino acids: CASSLFTDYGYTF.

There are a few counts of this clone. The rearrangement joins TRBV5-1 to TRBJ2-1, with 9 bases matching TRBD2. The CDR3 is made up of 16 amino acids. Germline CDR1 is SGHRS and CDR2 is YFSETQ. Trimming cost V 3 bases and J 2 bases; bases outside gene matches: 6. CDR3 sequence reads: CASSYNSGGPYNEQFF. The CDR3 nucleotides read TGCGCCAGCAGCTACAATAGCGGGGGACCCTACAATGAGCAGTTCTTC.

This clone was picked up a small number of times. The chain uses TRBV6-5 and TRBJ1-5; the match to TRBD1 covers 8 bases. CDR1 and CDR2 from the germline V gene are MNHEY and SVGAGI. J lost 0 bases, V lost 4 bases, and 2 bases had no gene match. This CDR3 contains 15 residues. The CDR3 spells CASSSGQGSNQPQHF. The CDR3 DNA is TGTGCCAGCAGTTCCGGACAGGGTAGCAATCAGCCCCAGCATTTT.

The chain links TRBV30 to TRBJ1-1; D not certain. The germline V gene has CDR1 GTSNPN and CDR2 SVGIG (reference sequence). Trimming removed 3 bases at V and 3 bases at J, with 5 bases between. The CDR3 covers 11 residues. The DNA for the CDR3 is TGTGCCTGGAGCCTTCACACTGAAGCTTTCTTT. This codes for CAWSLHTEAFF.